This record looks at one TCR beta chain sequence and its context. The V segment lost 3 bases and the J segment 3 bases; nucleotides outside the gene matches: 4. The CDR3 consists of 16 residues. Germline CDR1 reads LGHNA; CDR2 reads YSLEER. The table came from immunoSEQ multiplex PCR; TCRdb's copy has only in-frame clones and leaves some out. The repertoire has approximately 90,000 clones, over 75% of them found once; the top ten carry around 4%. These data come from a study of blood T cell repertoires in COVID-19. The sequence was collected from a man in his fifties or sixties with acute or convalescent COVID-19. The sequencing sample was made of peripheral blood. V and J are TRBV4-3 and TRBJ2-1; the match to TRBD2 covers 11 bases. This CDR3 reads CASSHQGLAVYNEQFF. The CDR3 DNA is TGCGCCAGCAGCCACCAGGGACTAGCGGTCTACAATGAGCAGTTCTTC.